The clone carrying this T cell receptor (beta chain) was picked up many times. This specimen comes from a study of blood T cells in healthy people across ages. Alongside a J-beta primer mix, a sample-barcoded 5' primer served in a second PCR lasting roughly 6 to 11 cycles. From the 5' RACE reads, TCRdb called clonotypes with MiXCR, one entry per CDR3 protein. The sample has 750,000 to 950,000 distinct CDR3 sequences, roughly 25% seen once. Germline V gene sequence: CDR1 SGHKS, CDR2 YYEKEE (reference sequence). The J segment lost 4 bases and the V segment lost 4 bases, leaving 6 bases of the junction unmatched. The CDR3 is 14 amino acids. This same sample was also taken into another study, of T cells of mothers and their children. That report notes: Each donor was one of three healthy Caucasian mothers or one of their six children. Similar thymic selection effects on TCR recombination output appear in pairs, both related and unrelated.

The sample taken for sequencing was blood. The sequence derives from a boy between 5 and 17 years old in good health. The chain carries TRBV5-5 and TRBJ2-7; 9 bases map to TRBD1. In DNA form, the CDR3 reads TGTGCCAGCAGCCCGGGACAGGGTTTTTACGAGCAGTACTTC. Protein sequence: CASSPGQGFYEQYF.